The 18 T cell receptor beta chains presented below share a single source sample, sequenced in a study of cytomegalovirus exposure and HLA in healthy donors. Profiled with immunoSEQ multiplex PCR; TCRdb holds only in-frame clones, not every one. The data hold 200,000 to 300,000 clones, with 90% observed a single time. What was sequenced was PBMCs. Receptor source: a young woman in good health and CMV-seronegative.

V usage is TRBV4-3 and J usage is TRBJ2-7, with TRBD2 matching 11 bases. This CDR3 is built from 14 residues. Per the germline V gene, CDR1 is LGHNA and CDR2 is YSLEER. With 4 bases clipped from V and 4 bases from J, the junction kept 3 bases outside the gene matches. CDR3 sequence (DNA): TGCGCCAGCAGCCCCGGGACTAGCGGTTACGAGCAGTACTTC. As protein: CASSPGTSGYEQYF.

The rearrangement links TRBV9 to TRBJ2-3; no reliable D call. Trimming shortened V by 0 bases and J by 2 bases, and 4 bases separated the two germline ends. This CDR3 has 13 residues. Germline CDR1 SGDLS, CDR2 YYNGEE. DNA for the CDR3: TGTGCCAGCAGCGTAGATGTCACAGATACGCAGTATTTT. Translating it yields CASSVDVTDTQYF.

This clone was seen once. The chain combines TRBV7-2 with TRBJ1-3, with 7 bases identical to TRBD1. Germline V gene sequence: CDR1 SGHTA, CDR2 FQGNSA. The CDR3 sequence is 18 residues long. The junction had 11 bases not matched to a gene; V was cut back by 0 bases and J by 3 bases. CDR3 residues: CASSLALGVRGFGNTIYF. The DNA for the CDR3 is TGTGCCAGCAGCTTAGCGCTCGGGGTCAGGGGGTTTGGAAACACCATATATTTT.

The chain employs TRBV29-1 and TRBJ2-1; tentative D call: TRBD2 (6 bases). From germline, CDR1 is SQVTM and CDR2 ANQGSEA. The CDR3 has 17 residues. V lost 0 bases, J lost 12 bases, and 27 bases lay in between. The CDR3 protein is CSVEDPEGSAGYVGQFF. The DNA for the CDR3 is TGCAGCGTTGAAGATCCGGAGGGTTCAGCCGGGTATGTTGGGCAGTTCTTC.

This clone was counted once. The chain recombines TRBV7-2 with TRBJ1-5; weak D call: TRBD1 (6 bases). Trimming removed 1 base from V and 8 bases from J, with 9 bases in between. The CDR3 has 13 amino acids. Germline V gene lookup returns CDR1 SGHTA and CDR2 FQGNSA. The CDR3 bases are TGTGCCAGCAGCTTAGGAGGGGGTAAGCCCCAGCATTTT. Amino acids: CASSLGGGKPQHF.

The DNA of the CDR3 is TGTGCCAGCAGCCTGGTCTTCTCTGGAAACACCATATATTTT. Amino acids: CASSLVFSGNTIYF. The J gene is TRBJ1-3, the V gene TRBV11-2; no firm D call. Trimming removed 5 bases at V and 0 bases at J, with 8 bases between. Per the germline V gene, CDR1 is SGHAT and CDR2 is FQNNGV. The length of the CDR3 is 14 residues.

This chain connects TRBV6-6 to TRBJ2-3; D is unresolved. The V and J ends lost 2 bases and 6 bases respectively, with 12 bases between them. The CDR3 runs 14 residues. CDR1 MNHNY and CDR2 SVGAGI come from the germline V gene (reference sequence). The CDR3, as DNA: TGTGCCAGCAGTTACCTCCCGGACGGGGATACGCAGTATTTT. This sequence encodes CASSYLPDGDTQYF.

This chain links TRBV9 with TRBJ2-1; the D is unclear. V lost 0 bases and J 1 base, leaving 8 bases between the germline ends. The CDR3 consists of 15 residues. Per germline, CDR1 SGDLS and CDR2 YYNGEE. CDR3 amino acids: CASSVAVQSYNEQFF. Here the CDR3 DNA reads TGTGCCAGCAGCGTAGCTGTCCAGTCCTACAATGAGCAGTTCTTC.

The CDR3 spells CASSYTSGMQTQYF. The CDR3 DNA is TGTGCCAGCAGTTACACTAGCGGGATGCAGACCCAGTACTTC. This chain links TRBV6-6 with TRBJ2-5; 10 bases map to TRBD2. The trim removed 2 bases at V and 6 bases at J, leaving 3 bases unmatched. The germline gives CDR1 MNHNY, CDR2 SVGAGI (reference sequence). This CDR3 region has 14 residues.

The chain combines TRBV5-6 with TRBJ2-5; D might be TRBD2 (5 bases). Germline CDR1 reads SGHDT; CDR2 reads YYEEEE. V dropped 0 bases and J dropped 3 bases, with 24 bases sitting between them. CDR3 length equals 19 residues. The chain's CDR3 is CASSLVVPLQRSTKETQYF. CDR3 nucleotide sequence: TGTGCCAGCAGCTTGGTGGTCCCCCTCCAGCGGAGTACAAAAGAGACCCAGTACTTC.

CDR3 sequence: CSVPSTGELFF. CDR3 coding DNA: TGCAGCGTGCCCAGTACCGGGGAGCTGTTTTTT. The chain carries TRBV29-1 and TRBJ2-2; D is unclear. The V and J ends lost 6 bases and 5 bases respectively, with 7 bases between them. This CDR3 region has 11 residues. CDR1 is SQVTM, CDR2 ANQGSEA, per germline.

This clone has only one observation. CDR3 nucleotide sequence: TGCGCCAGCAGCCCGGAGGTACAGTACAATGAGCAGTTCTTC. Protein sequence: CASSPEVQYNEQFF. This chain uses TRBV5-1 with TRBJ2-1; weak D call: TRBD2 (5 bases). The CDR3 is 14 residues long. The germline V gene encodes CDR1 SGHRS and CDR2 YFSETQ. Trimming shortened V by 4 bases and J by 4 bases, and 12 bases separated the two germline ends.

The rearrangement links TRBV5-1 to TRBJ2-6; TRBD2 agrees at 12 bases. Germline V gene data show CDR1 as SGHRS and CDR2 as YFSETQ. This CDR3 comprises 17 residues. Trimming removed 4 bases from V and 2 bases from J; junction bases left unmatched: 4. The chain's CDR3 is CASSMLAGGTGANVLTF. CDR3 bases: TGCGCCAGCAGCATGCTAGCGGGAGGGACTGGGGCCAACGTCCTGACTTTC. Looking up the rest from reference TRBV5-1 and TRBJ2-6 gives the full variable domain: KAGVTQTPRYLIKTRGQQVTLSCSPISGHRSVSWYQQTPGQGLQFLFEYFSETQRNKGNFPGRFSGRQFSNSRSEMNVSTLELGDSALYLCASSMLAGGTGANVLTFGAGSRLTVL.

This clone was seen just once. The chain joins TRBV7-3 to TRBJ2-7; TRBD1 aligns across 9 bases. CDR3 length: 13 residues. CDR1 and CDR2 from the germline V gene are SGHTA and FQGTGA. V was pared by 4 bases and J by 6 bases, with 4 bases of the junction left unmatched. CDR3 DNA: TGTGCCAGCAGCTCGACAGGGGGGGCCGAGCAGTACTTC. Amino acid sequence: CASSSTGGAEQYF.

The CDR3 here is CASSYLTGRETQYF. DNA of the CDR3: TGTGCCAGCAGTTACCTCACAGGGAGAGAGACCCAGTACTTC. The chain is built from TRBV6-5 and TRBJ2-5, with a possible D match to TRBD1 (6 bases). The CDR3 length is 14 residues. The ends were cut back, 2 bases at V and 4 bases at J, with 11 bases in the middle. Germline assignment: CDR1 MNHEY and CDR2 SVGAGI.

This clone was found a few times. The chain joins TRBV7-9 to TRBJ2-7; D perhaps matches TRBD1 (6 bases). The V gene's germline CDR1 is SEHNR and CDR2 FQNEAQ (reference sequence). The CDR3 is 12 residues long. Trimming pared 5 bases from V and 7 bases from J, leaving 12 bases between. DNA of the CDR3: TGTGCCAGCAGCCGCAACAGGGTGGAGCAGTACTTC. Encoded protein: CASSRNRVEQYF. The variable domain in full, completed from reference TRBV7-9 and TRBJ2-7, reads DTGVSQNPRHKITKRGQNVTFRCDPISEHNRLYWYRQTLGQGPEFLTYFQNEAQLEKSRLLSDRFSAERPKGSFSTLEIQRTEQGDSAMYLCASSRNRVEQYFGPGTRLTVT.

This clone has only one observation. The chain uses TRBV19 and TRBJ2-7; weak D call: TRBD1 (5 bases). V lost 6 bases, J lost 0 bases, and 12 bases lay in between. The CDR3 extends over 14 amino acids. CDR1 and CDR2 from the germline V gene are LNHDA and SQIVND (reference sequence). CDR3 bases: TGTGCCAGTAGGTCCAGGGCCAACTCCTACGAGCAGTACTTC. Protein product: CASRSRANSYEQYF.

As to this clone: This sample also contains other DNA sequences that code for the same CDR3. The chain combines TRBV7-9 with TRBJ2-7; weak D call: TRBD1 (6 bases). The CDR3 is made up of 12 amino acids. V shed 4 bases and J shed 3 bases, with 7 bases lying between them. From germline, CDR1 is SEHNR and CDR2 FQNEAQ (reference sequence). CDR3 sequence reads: CASSSRGYEQYF. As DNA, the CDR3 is TGTGCCAGCAGCTCCAGGGGCTACGAGCAGTACTTC.